A single sample is the source of the 15 T cell receptor beta chains below, sequenced in a study of cytomegalovirus exposure and HLA in healthy donors. Sequencing used immunoSEQ multiplex PCR; TCRdb keeps in-frame clones, though not all of them. This table holds tens of thousands of clones, more than 80% found once. Sequences were obtained from PBMCs. These receptors all come from a woman younger than 30 in good health and CMV-seronegative.

The chain combines TRBV6-1 with TRBJ2-4; D is possibly TRBD1 (6 bases). The CDR3 extends over 19 amino acids. From germline, CDR1 is MNHNS and CDR2 SASEGT. The V end was cut by 2 bases, the J end by 1 base, with 21 bases between. CDR3 nucleotide sequence: TGTGCCAGCAGTGAAACCCCACCCATGCCAGGGGTGGCCAAAAACATTCAGTACTTC. This translates into CASSETPPMPGVAKNIQYF.

The chain uses TRBV6-6 and TRBJ2-5, with 9 bases aligning to TRBD1. There are 16 residues in the CDR3. Losses at the gene ends were 6 bases for V and 4 bases for J; bases not matched to a gene: 12. Per the germline V gene, CDR1 is MNHNY and CDR2 is SVGAGI (reference sequence). CDR3 sequence: CASSGPGQGLGETQYF. CDR3 DNA: TGTGCCAGCAGCGGCCCGGGACAGGGCTTAGGAGAGACCCAGTACTTC.

The chain joins TRBV28 to TRBJ2-7; tentatively, D is TRBD1 (6 bases). This CDR3 is 15 amino acids long. V was cut by 6 bases and J by 2 bases, with 17 bases left in between. The germline CDR1 and CDR2 sequences are MDHEN and SYDVKM. Written as DNA, the CDR3 is TGTGCCAGCAGCACACAGGGAGACGGAACCTACGAGCAGTACGTC. Residues: CASSTQGDGTYEQYV.

This clone has only one observation. J is TRBJ1-1 and V is TRBV7-2; 7 bases fit TRBD1. CDR1 is SGHTA and CDR2 is FQGNSA in the germline V gene. The V segment lost 5 bases and the J segment 4 bases; nucleotides outside the gene matches: 13. This CDR3 is built from 16 residues. The CDR3 here is CASSPRNPRQGTEAFF. CDR3 bases: TGTGCCAGCAGCCCGCGCAATCCTCGACAGGGCACTGAAGCTTTCTTT.

This clone was recorded only once. The chain recombines TRBV5-1 with TRBJ2-3; 14 bases are a match to TRBD2. The V gene's germline CDR1 is SGHRS and CDR2 YFSETQ. Trimming removed 4 bases from V and 3 bases from J; junction bases left unmatched: 4. This CDR3 region has 16 residues. In DNA form, the CDR3 reads TGCGCCAGCAGCGCGGGACTAGCGGGGGCAACAGATACGCAGTATTTT. Translating it yields CASSAGLAGATDTQYF.

The chain uses TRBV4-2 and TRBJ1-5; no clear D. CDR3 size: 15 residues. Trimming removed 2 bases at V and 2 bases at J, with 10 bases between. The germline gives CDR1 LGHNA, CDR2 YNFKEQ. The CDR3 reads CASSQSGNGNQPQHF. The CDR3 region has the DNA TGTGCCAGCAGCCAATCCGGGAACGGCAATCAGCCCCAGCATTTT.

The chain is built from TRBV29-1 and TRBJ1-2; TRBD1 matches at 7 bases. V lost 4 bases and J lost 6; bases outside the gene matches: 5. Germline-derived CDR1 and CDR2 are SQVTM and ANQGSEA. The CDR3 totals 12 residues. CDR3 in DNA: TGCAGCGTTGTAGGGACAGCTAATGGCTACACCTTC. As protein: CSVVGTANGYTF. Variable domain in full (rest from reference TRBV29-1 and TRBJ1-2): SAVISQKPSRDICQRGTSLTIQCQVDSQVTMMFWYRQQPGQSLTLIATANQGSEATYESGFVIDKFPISRPNLTFSTLTVSNMSPEDSSIYLCSVVGTANGYTFGSGTRLTVV.

The rearrangement uses TRBV15 and TRBJ2-1, with 11 bases aligning to TRBD2. V was clipped by 4 bases and J by 4 bases; unmatched bases: 3. This CDR3 comprises 15 residues. Germline lookup yields CDR1 LNHNV and CDR2 YYDKDF (reference sequence). CDR3 nucleotides: TGTGCCACCAGCATTGGGACTAGCGGTTACAATGAGCAGTTCTTC. Translation: CATSIGTSGYNEQFF.

The rearrangement joins TRBV7-2 to TRBJ2-1, with a possible D match to TRBD2 (6 bases). V lost 5 bases and J 8 bases, leaving 16 bases between the germline ends. The CDR3 is 14 amino acids. Germline CDR1 reads SGHTA; CDR2 reads FQGNSA. CDR3 region: CASSLRRSGDEQFF. The CDR3 DNA sequence: TGTGCCAGCAGCCTTAGGAGGTCGGGGGATGAGCAGTTCTTC.

V and J are TRBV7-2 and TRBJ1-5, with D hard to call. Germline assignment: CDR1 SGHTA and CDR2 FQGNSA. Trimming pared 3 bases from V and 7 bases from J, leaving 13 bases between. The CDR3 is 14 amino acids. This CDR3 is CASSLEGRGQPQHF. The CDR3 DNA reads TGTGCCAGCAGCTTGGAAGGGCGCGGGCAGCCCCAGCATTTT.

The gene calls are TRBV7-9 and TRBJ1-4; the D gene is possibly TRBD1 (5 bases). This CDR3 spans 15 amino acids. V lost 4 bases and J 5 bases, leaving 14 bases between the germline ends. The germline V gene encodes CDR1 SEHNR and CDR2 FQNEAQ (reference sequence). The CDR3: CASSSRQNLNEKLFF. CDR3 bases: TGTGCCAGCAGCTCCCGACAGAACCTAAATGAAAAACTGTTTTTT.

The chain couples TRBV18 to TRBJ1-5; the D gene is possibly TRBD1 (5 bases). V was shortened by 4 bases and J by 2 bases, with 9 bases between the two germline ends. Germline V gene lookup returns CDR1 KGHSH and CDR2 LQKENI. The CDR3 has 14 amino acids. The CDR3 region has the DNA TGTGCCAGCTCACGACTCAGGGGCAATCAGCCCCAGCATTTT. It codes for CASSRLRGNQPQHF.

The V and J genes are TRBV19 and TRBJ2-1; D gene unclear. Trimming shortened V by 10 bases and J by 6 bases, and 13 bases separated the two germline ends. There are 12 residues in the CDR3. Per the germline V gene, CDR1 is LNHDA and CDR2 is SQIVND (reference sequence). Here the CDR3 reads CAIKTSGNEQFF. The CDR3 nucleotides read TGTGCCATTAAGACGTCGGGCAATGAGCAGTTCTTC.

The V call is TRBV30, the J call TRBJ2-1; TRBD2 aligns across 14 bases. Per the germline V gene, CDR1 is GTSNPN and CDR2 is SVGIG (reference sequence). The CDR3 length is 18 residues. With 0 bases clipped from V and 1 base from J, the junction kept 5 bases outside the gene matches. The CDR3 loop reads CAWSVEGLAGASYNEQFF. CDR3 coding DNA: TGTGCCTGGAGTGTAGAGGGACTAGCGGGGGCGTCCTACAATGAGCAGTTCTTC.

The rearrangement joins TRBV2 to TRBJ1-1; D remains unclear. This CDR3 comprises 11 residues. CDR1 SNHLY and CDR2 FYNNEI come from the germline V gene. With 4 bases removed from V and 7 bases from J, the gap between germline ends came to 7 bases. The CDR3 protein is CASSVIVEAFF. The CDR3, as DNA: TGTGCCAGCAGTGTCATAGTTGAAGCTTTCTTT.